Given below is one TCR beta chain in context. Its antigen remains unidentified. Study-level findings and limits: The TCR gene usage of tumor memory CD4+ T cells clustered together with blood and lymph node memory CD4+ cells and with lymph node naive CD4+ cells. The larger cohort examined one V-J beta rearrangement, not whole repertoires.

With 4 bases clipped from V and 2 bases from J, the junction kept 9 bases outside the gene matches. The CDR3 spans 16 residues. Germline loops: CDR1 MNHNY, CDR2 SVGAGI (reference sequence). After constant-region reverse-primer amplification, full-length variable regions underwent semi-nested PCR with Nested Universal Primer A. TCRdb ran MiXCR on the 5' RACE reads and lists one entry per CDR3 protein. The sample holds thousands of distinct CDR3 sequences, around three fifths seen once. Memory CD4+ cells were defined as CD4+CD45RO+CD25-. The chain recombines TRBV6-6 with TRBJ1-1; 8 nucleotides line up with TRBD1. This sequence originates from a female donor with breast cancer. The sequencing input was tumor-infiltrating memory CD4+ T cells sorted from the breast tumor. The subset here: memory CD4+ T cells, CD4+CD45RO+CD25-. CDR3 sequence: CASSSGQGLINTEAFF. The DNA for the CDR3 is TGTGCCAGCAGTTCCGGACAGGGCTTAATAAACACTGAAGCTTTCTTT.